The clone carrying this TCR beta chain was observed a few times. These data are taken from a study of early T cells in non-severe SARS-CoV-2 infection. Background on the study: Sequenced bulk RNA came from whole blood that was unsorted, and chains were unpaired.

The germline V and J ends were trimmed by 3 bases and 7 bases, with 9 bases remaining between them. Germline CDR1 is MGHRA and CDR2 is YSYEKL. CDR3 length: 13 amino acids. Molecules of cDNA were individually given unique molecular identifiers that were attached to them. TCRdb ran MiXCR on the 5' RACE reads and lists one entry per CDR3 protein. Among 70,000 to 90,000 distinct CDR3 sequences listed, about a sixth were seen once. The sample comprised whole blood. This TCR was sampled from an adult who was a healthcare worker with PCR-confirmed SARS-CoV-2 infection or an uninfected control (not recorded which). V is TRBV4-1 and J is TRBJ2-2; no definite D call. For the CDR3, the DNA is TGCGCCAGCAGCCACAACAGTGGCGGGGAGCTGTTTTTT. It translates to CASSHNSGGELFF.